The present T cell receptor (beta chain) was sequenced within a study of blood T cell repertoires in COVID-19. At the level of the study: Acute-phase and convalescent COVID-19 samples originated in the United States, Italy and Spain. Sources were T cells, B-cell-depleted T cells, or PBMCs; the material itself was cDNA or gDNA.

Original handling: Cell counts per sample came from amplifying reference gene primers. Clones were read by immunoSEQ multiplex PCR, and TCRdb kept only the in-frame ones, dropping some. V and J calls and clone size are copied from that table; D and trimming were computed from the DNA. Among about 350,000 clones listed, 89% were seen once. V was clipped by 6 bases and J by 4 bases; unmatched bases: 11. Germline CDR1 reads MNHEY; CDR2 reads SVGEGT. The length of the CDR3 is 16 residues. Patients from Seattle were sampled longitudinally, starting during active infection. The genes are TRBV6-2 or TRBV6-3 and TRBJ2-5; 10 nucleotides line up with TRBD2. The sequencing sample was made of peripheral blood. This TCR came from a woman in her fifties or sixties with COVID-19, enrolled during active disease. CDR3 region: CASSPPSAGGPETQYF. CDR3 coding DNA: TGTGCCAGCAGCCCCCCGTCAGCGGGGGGGCCAGAGACCCAGTACTTC.